Presented here are 22 T cell receptor beta chains from one specimen sequenced in a study of blood T cell repertoires in COVID-19. Assay used: immunoSEQ multiplex PCR; TCRdb lists only in-frame clones, some missing. The sample has about 68,000 clones; around 93% are singletons. The sample was peripheral blood. Source of these receptors: a woman aged 55-70 years with active COVID-19.

The V call is TRBV5-1, the J call TRBJ1-2, with 9 positions matching TRBD1. V dropped 2 bases and J dropped 2; count of bases not matched to a gene: 10. The CDR3 has 17 amino acids. The germline gives CDR1 SGHRS, CDR2 YFSETQ. The CDR3 bases are TGCGCCAGCAGCTTCAAGGGACAGGGAGGATTAAACTATGGCTACACCTTC. Translation gives CASSFKGQGGLNYGYTF.

The chain joins TRBV18 to TRBJ1-1; TRBD1 agrees at 10 bases. With V trimmed by 5 bases and J by 1 base, 7 bases remained unmatched. Germline-derived CDR1 and CDR2 are KGHSH and LQKENI. This CDR3 contains 16 residues. CDR3 sequence (DNA): TGTGCCAGCTCATTGACAGGGGGCTCCCCGAACACTGAAGCTTTCTTT. Amino acid sequence: CASSLTGGSPNTEAFF.

The V gene is TRBV2, the J gene TRBJ2-1, with a weak D call TRBD2 (5 bases). CDR1 is SNHLY and CDR2 is FYNNEI in the germline V gene. The CDR3 covers 13 residues. V gave up 4 bases and J gave up 4 bases, with 8 bases separating them. CDR3 protein: CASSVERYNEQFF. The CDR3 DNA sequence: TGTGCCAGCAGTGTCGAGCGGTACAATGAGCAGTTCTTC.

The chain is built from TRBV7-9 and TRBJ1-6, with unresolved D. V was cut by 1 base and J by 4 bases, with 11 bases left in between. This CDR3 contains 16 residues. Germline V CDR1 and CDR2: SEHNR, FQNEAQ (reference sequence). The CDR3 sequence: CASSLEAVNYNSPLHF. DNA for the CDR3: TGTGCCAGCAGCTTAGAAGCTGTTAATTATAATTCACCCCTCCACTTT.

V gene TRBV2 combines with J gene TRBJ1-5, with D perhaps matching TRBD1 (5 bases). CDR3 length equals 15 residues. Germline V lookup: CDR1 SNHLY, CDR2 FYNNEI. The V end lost 6 bases, the J end lost 2 bases, and 14 bases lay between the germline ends. CDR3 sequence: CASSTSGLGNQPQHF. The DNA of the CDR3 is TGTGCCAGCAGCACTTCGGGACTTGGCAATCAGCCCCAGCATTTT.

The chain joins TRBV7-9 to TRBJ2-7; 8 bases are shared with TRBD1. Germline V CDR1 and CDR2: SEHNR, FQNEAQ (reference sequence). This CDR3 is 15 amino acids long. J gave up 6 bases and V 3 bases, and 10 bases lay outside the gene matches. The DNA for the CDR3 is TGTGCCAGCAGCTTCGTCCAGGGGGCGCCTCTCGAGCAGTACTTC. This gives the protein CASSFVQGAPLEQYF. Filled out from reference TRBV7-9 and TRBJ2-7, the complete variable domain reads DTGVSQNPRHKITKRGQNVTFRCDPISEHNRLYWYRQTLGQGPEFLTYFQNEAQLEKSRLLSDRFSAERPKGSFSTLEIQRTEQGDSAMYLCASSFVQGAPLEQYFGPGTRLTVT.

The genes are TRBV15 and TRBJ1-4; possibly TRBD1 for D (5 bases). Germline assignment: CDR1 LNHNV and CDR2 YYDKDF (reference sequence). This CDR3 is built from 17 residues. Trimming left V 0 bases short and J 7 bases short, with 18 bases between. As DNA, the CDR3 is TGTGCCACCAGCAGAGATGTTCAGGGATGGGAACTTGAAAAACTGTTTTTT. Translating it yields CATSRDVQGWELEKLFF.

This chain connects TRBV5-1 to TRBJ1-2; TRBD1 matches 8 bases. The germline V gene has CDR1 SGHRS and CDR2 YFSETQ. V shed 0 bases, J shed 1 base, and the junction held 8 bases outside the gene matches. The CDR3 is 17 residues long. The CDR3 DNA is TGCGCCAGCAGCTTGGCATCGGACAGGGTGGTTAACTATGGCTACACCTTC. Its translation is CASSLASDRVVNYGYTF.

The V call is TRBV25-1, the J call TRBJ1-5; 7 nucleotides align to TRBD1. Trimming removed 9 bases from V and 4 bases from J; junction bases left unmatched: 3. The CDR3 runs 12 residues. Germline CDR1 is MGHDK and CDR2 is SYGVNS. The CDR3 DNA sequence: TGTGCCAGTACACAGGGGAATCAGCCCCAGCATTTT. Translating gives CASTQGNQPQHF.

V gene TRBV5-1 combines with J gene TRBJ2-2; D gene ambiguous. There are 14 residues in the CDR3. Germline-derived CDR1 and CDR2 are SGHRS and YFSETQ. The V and J ends lost 2 bases and 9 bases respectively, with 14 bases between them. The CDR3 DNA sequence: TGCGCCAGCAGCTTAGGTGATAGCCGGAGGGAGCTGTTTTTT. Protein sequence: CASSLGDSRRELFF.

The chain recombines TRBV28 with TRBJ1-4, with D hard to call. The CDR3 totals 15 residues. Per germline, CDR1 MDHEN and CDR2 SYDVKM. V was cut by 8 bases and J by 0 bases, with 13 bases left in between. The CDR3 DNA sequence: TGTGCCAGCGGCGGGTCGACCGCAACTAATGAAAAACTGTTTTTT. This gives the protein CASGGSTATNEKLFF.

V gene TRBV6-5 combines with J gene TRBJ1-4; TRBD1 aligns across 9 bases. The CDR3 is 15 amino acids. Trimming took 4 bases from V and 7 from J; bases not matched to a gene: 7. Germline CDR1 MNHEY, CDR2 SVGAGI. The CDR3 region has the DNA TGTGCCAGCAGTTTCGGGACAGGGTTAGGTGAAAAACTGTTTTTT. Translation gives CASSFGTGLGEKLFF.

The sample holds one count of this clone. The rearrangement uses TRBV20-1 and TRBJ2-7; unclear D gene. The CDR3 is 11 residues long. Trimming removed 4 bases from V and 0 bases from J, with 4 bases in between. The germline CDR1 and CDR2 sequences are DFQATT and SNEGSKA (reference sequence). The CDR3 is CSAIHSYEQYF. CDR3 DNA sequence: TGCAGTGCTATTCACTCCTACGAGCAGTACTTC.

The CDR3 loop reads CASGGGRGEQYF. In DNA, the CDR3 is TGTGCCAGCGGGGGGGGTCGCGGCGAGCAGTACTTC. The gene calls are TRBV25-1 and TRBJ2-7, with 7 bases fitting TRBD2. Per germline, CDR1 MGHDK and CDR2 SYGVNS. V gave up 8 bases and J gave up 6 bases; unmatched junction bases: 7. The CDR3 covers 12 residues.

V is TRBV6-1 and J is TRBJ1-5; tentatively, D is TRBD1 (6 bases). This CDR3 is built from 14 residues. V lost 1 base and J 5 bases, leaving 9 bases between the germline ends. Germline V gene lookup returns CDR1 MNHNS and CDR2 SASEGT. CDR3 coding DNA: TGTGCCAGCAGTGAAGGGGGGGGGCATCAGCCCCAGCATTTT. It is translated as CASSEGGGHQPQHF.

This clone was counted once. The J gene is TRBJ1-4, the V gene TRBV5-5, with 10 bases fitting TRBD1. V shed 4 bases, J shed 2 bases, and the junction held 5 bases outside the gene matches. CDR3 size: 16 residues. Per the germline V gene, CDR1 is SGHKS and CDR2 is YYEKEE (reference sequence). CDR3 protein: CASSKTGGETNEKLFF. CDR3 coding DNA: TGTGCCAGCAGCAAGACAGGGGGCGAGACTAATGAAAAACTGTTTTTT.

The CDR3 region has the DNA TGTGCCAGCAGCCCCAGCGGAAGGGTGACTGAAGCTTTCTTT. It translates to CASSPSGRVTEAFF. The J gene is TRBJ1-1, the V gene TRBV7-2; D unresolved. Germline V gene lookup returns CDR1 SGHTA and CDR2 FQGNSA. The CDR3 is 14 amino acids. V lost 5 bases and J lost 5, with 15 bases in between.

The V gene is TRBV7-2, the J gene TRBJ1-1; the match to TRBD1 covers 8 bases. Germline CDR1 and CDR2: SGHTA and FQGNSA. V trimming: 1 base; J trimming: 2 bases; junction bases outside the gene matches: 3. The CDR3 totals 15 residues. In DNA form, the CDR3 reads TGTGCCAGCAGCTTAGTTCAGGGGGCAAACACTGAAGCTTTCTTT. Translated, it gives CASSLVQGANTEAFF.

CDR3 amino acids: CATSDKTEQYF. CDR3 in DNA: TGTGCCACCAGTGATAAAACTGAGCAGTACTTC. The chain combines TRBV24-1 with TRBJ2-7, with no clear D. Trimming removed 3 bases from V and 7 bases from J, with 6 bases in between. The germline CDR1 and CDR2 sequences are KGHDR and SFDVKD. The CDR3 is 11 amino acids.

DNA for the CDR3: TGTGCCAGCAGTGGTCAGTATAGCGGGAACTCCTACGAGCAGTACTTC. It codes for CASSGQYSGNSYEQYF. The chain uses TRBV25-1 and TRBJ2-7, with TRBD2 matching 8 bases. Germline lookup yields CDR1 MGHDK and CDR2 SYGVNS. The CDR3 runs 16 residues. J was trimmed by 0 bases and V by 4 bases; bases with no gene match: 8.

The chain combines TRBV5-1 with TRBJ2-3; possible D gene TRBD1, 6 bases. Trimming stripped 0 bases from V and 0 bases from J, with 17 bases between. This CDR3 contains 18 residues. The germline gives CDR1 SGHRS, CDR2 YFSETQ. The CDR3 DNA reads TGCGCCAGCAGCTTGGCCCCACAGGGTGTCTCTAGCACAGATACGCAGTATTTT. Protein product: CASSLAPQGVSSTDTQYF.

This rearrangement joins TRBV27 to TRBJ2-7; 9 bases align to TRBD1. J gave up 2 bases and V 2 bases, and 4 bases lay outside the gene matches. Germline values: CDR1 MNHEY, CDR2 SMNVEV (reference sequence). CDR3 length equals 15 residues. CDR3 in DNA: TGTGCCAGCAGTTTACGGACAGGGGAGACCTACGAGCAGTACTTC. Encoded protein: CASSLRTGETYEQYF.